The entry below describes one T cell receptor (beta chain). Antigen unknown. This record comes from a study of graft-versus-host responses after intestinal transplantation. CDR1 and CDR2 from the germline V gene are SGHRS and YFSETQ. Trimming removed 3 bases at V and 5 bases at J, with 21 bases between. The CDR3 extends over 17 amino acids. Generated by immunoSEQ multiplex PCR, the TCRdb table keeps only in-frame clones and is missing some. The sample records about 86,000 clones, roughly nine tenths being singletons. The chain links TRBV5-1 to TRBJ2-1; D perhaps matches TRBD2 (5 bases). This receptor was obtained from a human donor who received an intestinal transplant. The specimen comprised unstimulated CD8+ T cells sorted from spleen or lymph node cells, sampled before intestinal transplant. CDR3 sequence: CASSWSLLVLRNNEQFF. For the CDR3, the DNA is TGCGCCAGCAGCTGGAGCTTACTAGTCCTCCGTAACAATGAGCAGTTCTTC.